The 9 T cell receptor beta chains in this list originate from one sample, sequenced in a study of shared clonotypes between healthy human individuals. Assay used: immunoSEQ multiplex PCR; TCRdb lists only in-frame clones, some missing. This sample has roughly 510,000 clones, with almost 80% found just once. The sample comprised PBMCs. These receptors all come from a woman aged 40 to 55 in good health. Some clones in this sample may be carry-over from other donors' samples.

The chain is built from TRBV7-2 and TRBJ2-7, with D hard to call. Trimming took 1 base from V and 0 from J, leaving 10 bases between them. Germline assignment: CDR1 SGHTA and CDR2 FQGNSA. The CDR3 runs to 15 residues. CDR3 in DNA: TGTGCCAGCAGCTTAGAGGGTGCAAGCTCCTACGAGCAGTACTTC. This translates into CASSLEGASSYEQYF.

This clone is a singleton in its sample. The CDR3 sequence is CASRLGAGEAYEQYF. The CDR3 DNA follows: TGTGCCAGCCGCCTCGGGGCAGGGGAAGCCTACGAGCAGTACTTC. The chain links TRBV5-4 to TRBJ2-7, with a weak D call TRBD1 (6 bases). CDR1 is SGHNT and CDR2 is YYREEE in the germline V gene (reference sequence). CDR3 length: 15 residues. The V end was cut by 7 bases, the J end by 2 bases, with 19 bases between.

In this sample, this clone turned up once. Other DNA sequences within the sample encode an identical CDR3. The chain couples TRBV5-1 to TRBJ2-7, with D possibly matching TRBD1 (6 bases). Germline V lookup: CDR1 SGHRS, CDR2 YFSETQ. The CDR3 consists of 12 residues. With 5 bases removed from V and 4 bases from J, the gap between germline ends came to 10 bases. The CDR3 loop is CASREDSYEQYF. Here the CDR3 DNA reads TGCGCCAGCAGAGAGGACAGTTACGAGCAGTACTTC.

With respect to this clone: This specimen includes other DNA sequences encoding the same CDR3. This chain links TRBV7-9 with TRBJ2-2; 9 bases fit TRBD2. Germline CDR1 SEHNR, CDR2 FQNEAQ (reference sequence). Losses at the gene ends were 6 bases for V and 1 base for J; bases not matched to a gene: 3. The CDR3 is 15 residues long. CDR3 amino acids: CASSRTSENTGELFF. The CDR3 region has the DNA TGTGCCAGCAGTCGGACTAGCGAGAACACCGGGGAGCTGTTTTTT.

This clone was picked up a small number of times. This chain connects TRBV7-2 to TRBJ1-3; 8 bases fit TRBD1. Trimming cost V 4 bases and J 2 bases; bases outside gene matches: 4. The CDR3 length is 15 residues. In germline, CDR1 is SGHTA, CDR2 FQGNSA. CDR3 sequence: CASSSGQGTGNTIYF. Written as DNA, the CDR3 is TGTGCCAGCAGCTCTGGACAGGGAACTGGAAACACCATATATTTT. Full variable domain (missing parts from reference TRBV7-2 and TRBJ1-3): GAGVSQSPSNKVTEKGKDVELRCDPISGHTALYWYRQSLGQGLEFLIYFQGNSAPDKSGLPSDRFSAERTGGSVSTLTIQRTQQEDSAVYLCASSSGQGTGNTIYFGEGSWLTVV.

V usage is TRBV5-1 and J usage is TRBJ1-3, with a possible D match to TRBD1 (6 bases). The CDR3 has 15 amino acids. V lost 1 base and J lost 4, with 12 bases in between. Germline assignment: CDR1 SGHRS and CDR2 YFSETQ. The CDR3 DNA is TGCGCCAGCAGCTTGCCTTCGGGGGCGGGAAACACCATATATTTT. This sequence encodes CASSLPSGAGNTIYF.

The chain couples TRBV5-1 to TRBJ1-1, with D tentatively TRBD1 (5 bases). The V end was cut by 0 bases, the J end by 1 base, with 10 bases between. There are 15 residues in the CDR3. Looked up from germline, CDR1 is SGHRS and CDR2 is YFSETQ. CDR3 amino acids: CASSLAPGPNTEAFF. The CDR3 DNA follows: TGCGCCAGCAGCTTGGCCCCGGGACCGAACACTGAAGCTTTCTTT. Looking up the rest from reference TRBV5-1 and TRBJ1-1 gives the full variable domain: KAGVTQTPRYLIKTRGQQVTLSCSPISGHRSVSWYQQTPGQGLQFLFEYFSETQRNKGNFPGRFSGRQFSNSRSEMNVSTLELGDSALYLCASSLAPGPNTEAFFGQGTRLTVV.

The chain couples TRBV5-1 to TRBJ2-1, with 8 bases identical to TRBD2. The germline gives CDR1 SGHRS, CDR2 YFSETQ. After removal of 0 bases from V and 4 bases from J, the junction contained 6 bases not matched to a gene. The CDR3 extends over 16 amino acids. The CDR3 is CASSLAGSSGYNEQFF. CDR3 sequence (DNA): TGCGCCAGCAGCTTGGCCGGTTCTAGCGGGTACAATGAGCAGTTCTTC.

This chain joins TRBV19 and TRBJ2-7; 9 bases match TRBD1. This CDR3 has 13 residues. The germline V gene encodes CDR1 LNHDA and CDR2 SQIVND (reference sequence). V was pared by 7 bases and J by 2 bases, with 3 bases of the junction left unmatched. DNA for the CDR3: TGTGCCAGTAAGGGGGACAGGGCCTACGAGCAGTACTTC. The encoded protein is CASKGDRAYEQYF.